The 26 T cell receptor beta chains below come from one sample, sequenced in a study of spatial heterogeneity in lung cancer. TCRdb reprocessed the 5' RACE reads via MiXCR and lists one record per CDR3 protein. The data contain approximately 40,000 distinct CDR3 sequences, around 5.5% of them singletons. Time point defined: sample taken at primary tumor resection. Extraction of whole RNA from tumor, nontumor lung or frozen PBMC preceded unsorted sequencing. Material: PBMCs, obtained at surgery. These receptors originate from a female donor with early-stage non-small cell lung cancer.

In this sample, this clonotype turned up many times. The chain has TRBV20-1 and TRBJ2-3; D call uncertain. Germline values: CDR1 DFQATT, CDR2 SNEGSKA (reference sequence). This CDR3 contains 13 residues. The V and J ends lost 0 bases and 5 bases respectively, with 9 bases between them. The CDR3 bases are TGCAGTGCTAGAGACCCTGGGATAGATACGCAGTATTTT. This sequence encodes CSARDPGIDTQYF.

CDR3 DNA: TGTGCCAGCTCACCAGGGTTTGACGGGCTTAATGAGCAGTTCTTC. Protein: CASSPGFDGLNEQFF. This sequence joins TRBV18 and TRBJ2-1; D remains ambiguous. Germline V CDR1 and CDR2: KGHSH, LQKENI. CDR3 size: 15 residues. V was pared by 2 bases and J by 7 bases, with 15 bases between. The complete variable domain, with remaining parts taken from reference TRBV18 and TRBJ2-1, reads NAGVMQNPRHLVRRRGQEARLRCSPMKGHSHVYWYRQLPEEGLKFMVYLQKENIIDESGMPKERFSAEFPKEGPSILRIQQVVRGDSAAYFCASSPGFDGLNEQFFGPGTRLTVL.

The genes are TRBV20-1 and TRBJ2-5, with D tentatively TRBD2 (5 bases). Germline V gene data show CDR1 as DFQATT and CDR2 as SNEGSKA (reference sequence). This CDR3 spans 13 amino acids. V lost 6 bases to trimming and J lost 0 bases, with 11 bases between them. Here the CDR3 reads CSASSGHQETQYF. The CDR3 DNA reads TGCAGTGCGAGCAGCGGACACCAAGAGACCCAGTACTTC.

There are many counts of this clonotype. The rearrangement joins TRBV11-3 to TRBJ2-5; 9 bases align to TRBD1. This CDR3 spans 14 amino acids. Germline-derived CDR1 and CDR2 are SGHNT and YENEEA. With 5 bases clipped from V and 2 bases from J, the junction kept 3 bases outside the gene matches. The CDR3 DNA reads as TGTGCCAGCAGCCAAGGACAGGGGCAAGAGACCCAGTACTTC. It is translated as CASSQGQGQETQYF. Supplemented by reference TRBV11-3 and TRBJ2-5, the full variable domain reads EAGVVQSPRYKIIEKKQPVAFWCNPISGHNTLYWYLQNLGQGPELLIRYENEEAVDDSQLPKDRFSAERLKGVDSTLKIQPAELGDSAVYLCASSQGQGQETQYFGPGTRLLVL.

This clonotype was found many times. The J gene is TRBJ2-5, the V gene TRBV7-2; D may be TRBD1 (7 bases). Germline V CDR1 and CDR2: SGHTA, FQGNSA. V lost 2 bases, J lost 7 bases, and 14 bases lay in between. This CDR3 spans 14 amino acids. CDR3 sequence (DNA): TGTGCCAGCAGCTTATCAGGGGGAGGTGGGACCCAGTACTTC. Residues: CASSLSGGGGTQYF. Full variable domain (missing parts from reference TRBV7-2 and TRBJ2-5): GAGVSQSPSNKVTEKGKDVELRCDPISGHTALYWYRQSLGQGLEFLIYFQGNSAPDKSGLPSDRFSAERTGGSVSTLTIQRTQQEDSAVYLCASSLSGGGGTQYFGPGTRLLVL.

This clonotype was picked up many times. The chain recombines TRBV7-6 with TRBJ1-2; 10 nucleotides agree with TRBD1. The ends lost 5 bases at V and 4 bases at J; junction bases unmatched: 4. The CDR3 sequence is 14 residues long. Germline values: CDR1 SGHVS, CDR2 FNYEAQ. The CDR3: CASSDRGRSYGYTF. In nucleotides, the CDR3 is TGTGCCAGCAGCGACAGGGGGCGAAGCTATGGCTACACCTTC. Together with reference TRBV7-6 and TRBJ1-2, the CDR3 gives the full variable domain: GAGVSQSPRYKVTKRGQDVALRCDPISGHVSLYWYRQALGQGPEFLTYFNYEAQQDKSGLPNDRFSAERPEGSISTLTIQRTEQRDSAMYRCASSDRGRSYGYTFGSGTRLTVV.

This clonotype was counted many times. The chain links TRBV28 to TRBJ2-2; TRBD2 agrees at 8 bases. Germline CDR1 and CDR2: MDHEN and SYDVKM. V was clipped by 4 bases and J by 3 bases; unmatched bases: 10. The CDR3 runs 17 residues. CDR3 coding DNA: TGTGCCAGCAGTTCCAGAGACGGGAGGGTGGACACCGGGGAGCTGTTTTTT. Protein sequence: CASSSRDGRVDTGELFF.

This clonotype was seen ten or more times. This chain uses TRBV5-5 with TRBJ2-3; 7 positions match TRBD1. Germline V lookup: CDR1 SGHKS, CDR2 YYEKEE (reference sequence). The CDR3 length is 16 residues. J lost 0 bases, V lost 5 bases, and 9 bases had no gene match. This CDR3 is CASRQGQPRSTDTQYF. The CDR3, as DNA: TGTGCCAGCAGACAGGGACAGCCCCGAAGCACAGATACGCAGTATTTT.

This clonotype was seen many times. The gene calls are TRBV24-1 and TRBJ2-1, with 9 positions matching TRBD1. The CDR3 is made up of 17 amino acids. Germline assignment: CDR1 KGHDR and CDR2 SFDVKD. J gave up 6 bases and V 3 bases, and 11 bases lay outside the gene matches. The CDR3 DNA follows: TGTGCCACCAGTGATCGGACCGGGACAGGGATTAGCAATGAGCAGTTCTTC. The encoded protein is CATSDRTGTGISNEQFF.

This clonotype turned up a few times. The rearrangement joins TRBV27 to TRBJ2-1, with TRBD2 matching over 9 bases. CDR3 length: 15 amino acids. The V segment lost 2 bases and the J segment 8 bases; nucleotides outside the gene matches: 7. CDR1 is MNHEY, CDR2 SMNVEV, per germline (reference sequence). CDR3 bases: TGTGCCAGCAGTTTAATCCTAGCGGGAAACGATGAGCAGTTCTTC. Translation: CASSLILAGNDEQFF.

Ten or more counts support this clonotype. The chain uses TRBV4-1 and TRBJ2-1; 9 positions match TRBD2. In germline, CDR1 is MGHRA, CDR2 YSYEKL. J lost 1 base, V lost 1 base, and 11 bases had no gene match. This CDR3 is built from 19 residues. The CDR3 reads CASSQGGGRVTRSYNEQFF. The CDR3 nucleotides read TGCGCCAGCAGCCAAGGAGGCGGGAGGGTCACTAGGTCCTACAATGAGCAGTTCTTC.

This clonotype was counted many times. This sequence joins TRBV3-1 and TRBJ2-7, with 8 bases that match TRBD1. V lost 1 base, J lost 12 bases, and 5 bases stayed unmatched. The germline V gene encodes CDR1 LGHDT and CDR2 YNNKEL (reference sequence). CDR3 length: 12 amino acids. CDR3 sequence reads: CASSQGGTGRYF. As DNA, the CDR3 is TGTGCCAGCAGCCAAGGGGGGACAGGACGGTACTTC.

There are many counts of this clonotype. The chain recombines TRBV4-1 with TRBJ2-1; D uncertain. V was trimmed by 5 bases and J by 7 bases, leaving 21 bases between them. Germline loops: CDR1 MGHRA, CDR2 YSYEKL. The CDR3 runs 16 residues. The DNA of the CDR3 is TGCGCCAGCAGCTCTCCTGGGCGGCGGAGCAAAAATGAGCAGTTCTTC. Its protein is CASSSPGRRSKNEQFF.

This clonotype was picked up many times. The gene calls are TRBV20-1 and TRBJ2-3, with 10 bases lining up with TRBD2. This CDR3 has 17 amino acids. Germline V gene lookup returns CDR1 DFQATT and CDR2 SNEGSKA (reference sequence). V trimming: 4 bases; J trimming: 0 bases; junction bases outside the gene matches: 10. CDR3 bases: TGCAGTGCTACTAGCGGGGGTGACTTGGGTAGCACAGATACGCAGTATTTT. It codes for CSATSGGDLGSTDTQYF.

At least ten counts were recorded for this clonotype. CDR3 nucleotide sequence: TGTGCCACCAGCAGAGATCCCCAGAGCGTGAACACTGAAGCTTTCTTT. The encoded protein is CATSRDPQSVNTEAFF. This chain connects TRBV15 to TRBJ1-1; D uncertain. Germline loops: CDR1 LNHNV, CDR2 YYDKDF (reference sequence). The CDR3 extends over 16 amino acids. Trimming removed 0 bases from V and 0 bases from J, with 11 bases in between.

This clonotype has a count of ten or more. V is TRBV5-1 and J is TRBJ1-4; a possible D gene is TRBD1 (5 bases). The V and J ends lost 6 bases and 5 bases respectively, with 14 bases between them. CDR1 and CDR2 from the germline V gene are SGHRS and YFSETQ. CDR3 length equals 14 residues. CDR3 residues: CASTAGTANEKLFF. CDR3 sequence (DNA): TGCGCCAGCACCGCCGGGACGGCGAATGAAAAACTGTTTTTT.

In its sample, this clonotype was seen many times. This chain connects TRBV10-3 to TRBJ2-7, with 8 bases matching TRBD2. In germline, CDR1 is ENHRY, CDR2 SYGVKD. The CDR3 covers 15 residues. V lost 4 bases and J lost 3; bases outside the gene matches: 8. In DNA, the CDR3 is TGTGCCATCAGTGGGAAAAGCGGGGGAGACTACGAGCAGTACTTC. Protein product: CAISGKSGGDYEQYF.

The J gene is TRBJ2-5, the V gene TRBV25-1; D may be TRBD1 or TRBD2 (5 bases each). The CDR3 is 14 amino acids. CDR1 MGHDK and CDR2 SYGVNS come from the germline V gene. The V end was cut by 3 bases, the J end by 4 bases, with 12 bases between. CDR3 coding DNA: TGTGCCAGCAGTGATTGGGACCAGGGAGAGACCCAGTACTTC. It encodes CASSDWDQGETQYF.

This clonotype showed up just a few times. The chain couples TRBV6-2 or TRBV6-3 to TRBJ1-2, with TRBD1 as a possible D gene (6 bases). This CDR3 spans 12 amino acids. The V gene's germline CDR1 is MNHEY and CDR2 SVGEGT. V shed 5 bases and J shed 6 bases, with 10 bases lying between them. For the CDR3, the DNA is TGTGCCAGCAGTCTAAGACAGGATGGCTACACCTTC. Its translation is CASSLRQDGYTF.

The V gene is TRBV15, the J gene TRBJ1-3; a weak D match, TRBD1 (5 bases). Germline V lookup: CDR1 LNHNV, CDR2 YYDKDF (reference sequence). The CDR3 sequence is 14 residues long. Trimming took off 4 bases at V and 3 bases at J, with 10 bases between the two ends. Written as DNA, the CDR3 is TGTGCCACCAGCATGGTCCAGGGTGGAAACACCATATATTTT. Its translation: CATSMVQGGNTIYF.

This clonotype was seen ten or more times. J is TRBJ1-2 and V is TRBV4-3, with D tentatively TRBD1 (6 bases). CDR3 length: 16 residues. The germline V and J ends were trimmed by 1 base and 1 base, with 13 bases remaining between them. CDR1 is LGHNA and CDR2 is YSLEER in the germline V gene. Here the CDR3 DNA reads TGCGCCAGCAGCCAAGGGTTACAGGGTAGTAACTATGGCTACACCTTC. This codes for CASSQGLQGSNYGYTF.

This clonotype has at least ten counts. V gene TRBV2 combines with J gene TRBJ2-1; no firm D call. CDR1 and CDR2 (germline): SNHLY, FYNNEI. The CDR3 runs 15 residues. Deletions cut 10 bases from V and 5 bases from J, with 21 bases between. The CDR3, as DNA: TGTGCCACCGCAGCCGGGTTCTCGAAGCACAATGAGCAGTTCTTC. Protein sequence: CATAAGFSKHNEQFF.

This clonotype has more than one count but fewer than ten. The rearrangement joins TRBV6-2 or TRBV6-3 to TRBJ2-1, with TRBD1 matching 7 bases. V shed 10 bases, J shed 1 base, and the junction held 4 bases outside the gene matches. Per germline, CDR1 MNHEY and CDR2 SVGEGT. The CDR3 runs 13 residues. Here the CDR3 DNA reads TGTGCCACCACACAGGGGTCCTACAATGAGCAGTTCTTC. Encoded protein: CATTQGSYNEQFF.

This clonotype has a count of ten or more. The J gene is TRBJ2-4, the V gene TRBV20-1; D not resolved. V dropped 5 bases and J dropped 8 bases, with 13 bases sitting between them. The CDR3 is made up of 12 amino acids. CDR1 is DFQATT and CDR2 is SNEGSKA in the germline V gene (reference sequence). CDR3 nucleotides: TGCAGTGCTCCAAGGAGTCAGGACATTCAGTACTTC. It is translated as CSAPRSQDIQYF.

This clonotype has at least ten counts. CDR3 in DNA: TGCAGCGTACGACAGGGAGGATCCTACGAGCAGTACTTC. It encodes CSVRQGGSYEQYF. The genes are TRBV29-1 and TRBJ2-7, with D perhaps TRBD1 (7 bases). Germline V gene data show CDR1 as SQVTM and CDR2 as ANQGSEA. V shed 6 bases and J shed 1 base, with 13 bases lying between them. The CDR3 runs to 13 residues.

This clonotype was recorded many times. The V call is TRBV5-1, the J call TRBJ2-1; maybe TRBD2 (5 bases). CDR3 length: 15 residues. V was trimmed by 4 bases and J by 0 bases, leaving 11 bases between them. The germline V gene has CDR1 SGHRS and CDR2 YFSETQ. CDR3 protein: CASSPETSSYNEQFF. CDR3 bases: TGCGCCAGCAGCCCAGAAACTAGCTCCTACAATGAGCAGTTCTTC.